The clone carrying this T cell receptor beta chain has more than one count but fewer than ten. TCR analog templates of synthetic origin were spiked into each PCR. Here immunoSEQ multiplex PCR was the method, and the copy in TCRdb shows in-frame clones only, minus some. Of around 56,000 clones in the sample, approximately 86% are singletons; the top ten hold roughly 2.9%. Unmatched junction bases numbered 15, after V lost 3 bases and J lost 8 bases. This CDR3 comprises 17 residues. In germline, CDR1 is MGHRA, CDR2 YSYEKL. The data stem from a study of PD-L1 blockade in urothelial cancer. This chain links TRBV4-1 with TRBJ1-1, with 10 nucleotides matching TRBD1. The TCR sequence derives from a man aged 45 to 65 with urothelial cancer. The source was PBMCs, collected around atezolizumab (anti-PD-L1) treatment. DNA of the CDR3: TGCGCCAGCAGCCATGCGGGACAGGGGACTCTCCGGGCCGAAGCTTTCTTT. Translating it yields CASSHAGQGTLRAEAFF.